The rows below give T cell receptor beta chains drawn from one sample of a study of tumor-infiltrating lymphocytes in primary liver carcinoma. TCRdb processed the multiplex PCR reads anew with MiXCR; each CDR3 protein has one entry. The data show 100,000 to 150,000 distinct CDR3 sequences, with 64% seen just once and roughly 7.9% held by the top ten. The sample taken for sequencing was liver tumor tissue from sampling region 3. The receptors were gathered from a woman aged 55-75 years with primary liver carcinoma and hepatitis B virus infection. CDR3s include the opening cysteine and the closing phenylalanine or tryptophan. D genes are given only for firm matches. Size tells how often a clone was seen (once, few, many) or the class of an expanded clone, and some rows leave it out.

J gene | D gene | CDR3 length | V gene | clone size | CDR3 DNA | CDR3 protein
TRBJ1-3 | TRBD1 | 15 | TRBV10-3 | . | TGTACCATCATGCGGGACAGCAACTCAGGAAACACCATATATTTT | CTIMRDSNSGNTIYF
TRBJ2-1 | . | 14 | TRBV5-1 | . | TGCGCCAGCAGCTGGGGGGCGGGGGACAATGAGCAGTTCTTC | CASSWGAGDNEQFF
TRBJ1-5 | . | 16 | TRBV6-6 | many | TGTGCCAGCAGTTTTAGATCGGGGGGTAACAATCAGCCCCAGCATTTT | CASSFRSGGNNQPQHF
TRBJ2-1 | . | 14 | TRBV28 | few | TGTGCCACCTTACCCCCATACCCTAGTAATGAGCAGTTCTTC | CATLPPYPSNEQFF
TRBJ2-3 | . | 14 | TRBV11-2 | . | TGTGCCAGCAGCATGGGGCTTTGCACAAATACGCAGTATTTT | CASSMGLCTNTQYF
TRBJ1-1 | . | 14 | TRBV6-1 | . | TGTGCCAGCTGTGGAGTCCTGGTCGGGTCGGGAGCTTTCTTT | CASCGVLVGSGAFF
TRBJ1-3 | . | 16 | TRBV6-5 | . | TGTGCCAGCTGCGAAGTGCGCCGAACCTCTGGAAACACCATATATTTC | CASCEVRRTSGNTIYF
TRBJ2-7 | . | 14 | TRBV6-5 | . | TGTGCCAGCAGTTACTCGACCGGGTACTACGAGCAGTACTTC | CASSYSTGYYEQYF
TRBJ2-5 | TRBD2 | 14 | TRBV11-3 | . | TGTGCTAGCAGCTTTAGCGGGTTCCAAGAGATTCAGTACTTC | CASSFSGFQEIQYF
TRBJ2-7 | TRBD1 | 16 | TRBV4-2 | many | TGTGCCAGCAGCCAAGATCTTGGGACAGGGTCCAACGAGCAGTACTTC | CASSQDLGTGSNEQYF
TRBJ1-6 | . | 13 | TRBV5-6 | . | TGTGCCAGCAGCTTCTTACAGGATTCACCCCTCCACTTT | CASSFLQDSPLHF
TRBJ2-5 | TRBD2 | 12 | TRBV29-1 | many | TGCAGCGGGGGGACTAGGGGAGAGACCCAGTACTTC | CSGGTRGETQYF
TRBJ2-7 | . | 14 | TRBV28 | few | TGTGCCAGCCTCGAGGCTTCTAATGCCTACGAGCAGTACTTC | CASLEASNAYEQYF
TRBJ2-5 | TRBD2 | 18 | TRBV12-3/TRBV12-4 | . | TGTGCCAGCAGTCCACTTAAAGCGGGGGTCGGGAGAACGGAGATCCAGTACTTC | CASSPLKAGVGRTEIQYF
TRBJ2-1 | TRBD1 | 15 | TRBV20-1 | . | TGCAGTGCTAGGAGGACAGGGGGAGGCTACAATGAGCAGTTCTTC | CSARRTGGGYNEQFF
TRBJ2-1 | . | 17 | TRBV28 | . | TGTGCCAGCAGTCCCAAACAGGGTAAGGCTTCCTACAATGAGCAGTTCTTC | CASSPKQGKASYNEQFF
TRBJ2-2 | TRBD1 | 15 | TRBV12-3/TRBV12-4 | . | TGTGTCAGCAGTTTTAGGTCAGGGGGCATCGGGGAGCTGTTTTTT | CVSSFRSGGIGELFF
TRBJ2-1 | . | 15 | TRBV30 | many | TGTGCCTGGAGTCTGGGGCCTGGGGATTACAATGAGCAGTTCTTC | CAWSLGPGDYNEQFF
TRBJ2-1 | . | 12 | TRBV12-3/TRBV12-4 | . | TGTGCCAGCAGTAACAGCGGCAATGTGCAATTCTTC | CASSNSGNVQFF
TRBJ2-6 | TRBD2 | 17 | TRBV24-1 | . | TGTGCCACCAGTGATCCGCGGGAGGGCTCTGGGGCCAACGTCCTGACTTTC | CATSDPREGSGANVLTF
TRBJ1-3 | . | 16 | TRBV11-2 | once | TGTGCCAGCAGACAGAGGGTTCAAGCCTCTGGAAACGCCATATATTTT | CASRQRVQASGNAIYF
TRBJ2-1 | . | 16 | TRBV7-8 | many | TGTGCCAGCAGCCCGACCGGGACCACATTCCATAGAGAGCAGTTCTTC | CASSPTGTTFHREQFF
TRBJ1-1 | . | 15 | TRBV7-9 | once | TGTGCCAGCAGCTTTGTGCGGTACAGAAACACTGAAGCTTTCTTT | CASSFVRYRNTEAFF
TRBJ2-5 | TRBD2 | 14 | TRBV28 | . | TGTGCCAGCAGGGCTAGCGGGTTCCAAGAGACCCAGTACTTC | CASRASGFQETQYF
TRBJ2-1 | TRBD2 | 16 | TRBV4-2 | . | TGTGTCAGCAGCCATCAGACTGGGAGGGCTAGGAATGAGCAGTTCTTC | CVSSHQTGRARNEQFF
TRBJ2-2 | . | 15 | TRBV5-6 | . | TGTGCCAGCACCACCCGGGATAGGGACAACGGGGAGCTGTTTTTT | CASTTRDRDNGELFF
TRBJ2-5 | . | 15 | TRBV28 | . | TGTGCCAGCAGCTTCGACAGGAGCCTAGGGGAGATCCAGTACTTC | CASSFDRSLGEIQYF
TRBJ2-3 | . | 13 | TRBV5-1 | . | TGCGCCAGCAGCTCCACAGGGACTCCCCCGCAGTATTTT | CASSSTGTPPQYF
TRBJ2-7 | . | 14 | TRBV20-1 | few | TGCAGTGCCAGGGGCCCAGCGGGAACCTACGAGCAGTACTTC | CSARGPAGTYEQYF
TRBJ2-3 | . | 16 | TRBV11-2 | . | TGTGCCAGCAGCTTAGATGAGCGGATCAGCACAAATATGCAGTATTTT | CASSLDERISTNMQYF
TRBJ1-4 | TRBD1 | 14 | TRBV6-6 | few | TGTGTCAGCAGACCGAGACAGGGGGCTGAAAAACTGTTTTTT | CVSRPRQGAEKLFF
TRBJ2-7 | . | 17 | TRBV6-5 | . | TGTGCCAGCAGGCGCGCTTTAGGAAGCTGGAGGCCTAGGGAGCAGTACTTC | CASRRALGSWRPREQYF
TRBJ2-5 | . | 13 | TRBV5-6 | many | TGTGCCAGCAGAATACAGGGTCAAGAGACCCAGTACTTC | CASRIQGQETQYF
TRBJ2-3 | TRBD2 | 14 | TRBV11-3 | . | TGTACCAGCTGGCGGGAGGGCCCTACAGATACGCAGTATTTT | CTSWREGPTDTQYF